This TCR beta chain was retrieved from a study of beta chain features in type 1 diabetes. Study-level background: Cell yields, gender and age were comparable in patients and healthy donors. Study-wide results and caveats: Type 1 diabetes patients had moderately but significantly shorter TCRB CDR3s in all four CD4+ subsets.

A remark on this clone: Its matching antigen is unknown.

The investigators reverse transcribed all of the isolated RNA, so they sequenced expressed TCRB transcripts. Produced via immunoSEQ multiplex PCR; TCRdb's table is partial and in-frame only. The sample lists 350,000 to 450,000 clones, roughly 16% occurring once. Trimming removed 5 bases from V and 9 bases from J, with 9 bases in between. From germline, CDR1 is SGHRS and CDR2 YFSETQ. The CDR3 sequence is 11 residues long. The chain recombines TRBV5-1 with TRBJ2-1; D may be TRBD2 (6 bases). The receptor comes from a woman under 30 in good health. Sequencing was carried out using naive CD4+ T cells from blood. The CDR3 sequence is CASREAGEQFF. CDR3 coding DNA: TGCGCCAGCAGGGAAGCGGGTGAGCAGTTCTTC.